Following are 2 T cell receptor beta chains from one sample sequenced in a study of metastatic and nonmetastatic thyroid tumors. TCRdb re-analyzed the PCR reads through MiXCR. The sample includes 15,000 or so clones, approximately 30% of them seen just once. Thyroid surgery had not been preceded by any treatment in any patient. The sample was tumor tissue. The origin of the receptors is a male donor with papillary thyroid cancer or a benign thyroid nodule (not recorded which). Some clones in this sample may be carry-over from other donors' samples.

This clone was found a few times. CDR3 in amino acids: CATSGRGNTGELFF. The CDR3 coding sequence is TGTGCCACCAGTGGCCGAGGAAACACCGGGGAGCTGTTTTTT. The V call is TRBV24-1, the J call TRBJ2-2; D call uncertain. From germline, CDR1 is KGHDR and CDR2 SFDVKD. This CDR3 region has 14 residues. V lost 5 bases and J 2 bases, leaving 8 bases between the germline ends.

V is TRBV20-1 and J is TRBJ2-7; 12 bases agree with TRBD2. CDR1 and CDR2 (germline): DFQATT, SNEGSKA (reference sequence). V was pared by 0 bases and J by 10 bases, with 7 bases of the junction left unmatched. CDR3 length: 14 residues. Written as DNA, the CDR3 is TGCAGTGCTAGAGATTTGCGACTAGCGGGAGACCAGTACTTC. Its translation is CSARDLRLAGDQYF.